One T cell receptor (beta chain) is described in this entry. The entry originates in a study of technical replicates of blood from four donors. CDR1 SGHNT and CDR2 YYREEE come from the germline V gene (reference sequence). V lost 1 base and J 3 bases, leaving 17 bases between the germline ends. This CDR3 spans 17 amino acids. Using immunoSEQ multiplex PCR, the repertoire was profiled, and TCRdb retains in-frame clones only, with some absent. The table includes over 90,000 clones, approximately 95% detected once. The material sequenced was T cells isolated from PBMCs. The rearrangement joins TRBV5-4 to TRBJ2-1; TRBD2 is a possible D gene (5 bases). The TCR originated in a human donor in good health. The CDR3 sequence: CASSLLTSPEGYNEQFF. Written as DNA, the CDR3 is TGTGCCAGCAGCTTGCTGACCTCTCCTGAGGGCTACAATGAGCAGTTCTTC.